This T cell receptor beta chain was identified during a study of lymphopenia after photon versus proton radiotherapy. The CDR3 extends over 15 amino acids. CDR1 is SGHAT and CDR2 is FQNNGV in the germline V gene. Trimming shortened V by 0 bases and J by 6 bases, and 12 bases separated the two germline ends. Whole-study results and caveats: Oligoclonal CD8+ Temra expansion after nadir drove photon patients' diversity drop. Only patients who died were analyzed for survival; proton advantage is unproven.

A word on this clone: What it recognizes is unknown.

Measured with immunoSEQ multiplex PCR; TCRdb has only the in-frame clones, and not every one. The data hold approximately 35,000 clones, with roughly 90% observed a single time. The sample consisted of peripheral blood, taken from a patient treated with photon-based radiotherapy. This TCR came from a woman in her forties or fifties with pancreatic cancer. V usage is TRBV11-2 and J usage is TRBJ1-5; D is perhaps TRBD1 (6 bases). The CDR3 sequence: CASSLDPTGGQPQHF. The CDR3 DNA reads as TGTGCCAGCAGCTTAGACCCGACAGGTGGTCAGCCCCAGCATTTT.